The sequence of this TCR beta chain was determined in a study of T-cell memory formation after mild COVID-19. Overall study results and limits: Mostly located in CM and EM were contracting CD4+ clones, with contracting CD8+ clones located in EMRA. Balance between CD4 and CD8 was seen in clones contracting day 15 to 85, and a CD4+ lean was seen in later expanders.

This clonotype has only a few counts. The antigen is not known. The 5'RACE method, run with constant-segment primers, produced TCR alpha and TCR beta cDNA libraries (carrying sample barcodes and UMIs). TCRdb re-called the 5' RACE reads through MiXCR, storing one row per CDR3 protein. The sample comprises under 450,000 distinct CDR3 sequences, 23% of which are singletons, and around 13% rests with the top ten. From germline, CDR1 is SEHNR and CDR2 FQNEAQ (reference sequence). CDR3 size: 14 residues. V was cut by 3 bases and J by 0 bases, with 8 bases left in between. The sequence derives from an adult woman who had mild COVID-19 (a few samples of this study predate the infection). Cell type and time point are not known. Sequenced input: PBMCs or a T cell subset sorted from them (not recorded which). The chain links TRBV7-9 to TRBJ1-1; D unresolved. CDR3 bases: TGTGCCAGCAGCTTTTGGACCATGAACACTGAAGCTTTCTTT. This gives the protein CASSFWTMNTEAFF.